This TCR beta chain was obtained from a study of blood T cell repertoires in COVID-19. The V gene's germline CDR1 is SGHRS and CDR2 YFSETQ. The length of the CDR3 is 15 residues. Trimming removed 4 bases from V and 2 bases from J; junction bases left unmatched: 3. Profiling relied on immunoSEQ multiplex PCR, and the TCRdb table lists in-frame clones only, not all of them. Altogether about 490,000 clones are present, around 85% being singletons, with the ten largest covering 3% to 3.5%. As to this clone: This sample includes further DNA sequences coding for the same CDR3.

The V gene is TRBV5-1, the J gene TRBJ2-1; 10 bases map to TRBD1. Sample: peripheral blood. The receptor was derived from a human donor in a cohort sampled during active COVID-19. The CDR3 is CASSPGQGAYNEQFF. The CDR3 DNA sequence: TGCGCCAGCAGCCCAGGACAGGGGGCCTACAATGAGCAGTTCTTC.